A single sample is the source of the 8 T cell receptor beta chains below, sequenced in a study of blood T cell repertoires in COVID-19. Generated by immunoSEQ multiplex PCR, the TCRdb table keeps only in-frame clones and is missing some. The table lists roughly 210,000 clones, about 88% of them singletons. The sequenced material came from peripheral blood. These receptors were obtained from a man in his sixties or seventies with acute or convalescent COVID-19.

J is TRBJ1-2 and V is TRBV27; D is uncertain. The CDR3 length is 13 residues. Deletions cut 0 bases from V and 4 bases from J, with 6 bases between. Germline loops: CDR1 MNHEY, CDR2 SMNVEV (reference sequence). This chain's CDR3 is CASSLSGSYGYTF. The CDR3 region has the DNA TGTGCCAGCAGTTTATCGGGCAGCTATGGCTACACCTTC.

The gene calls are TRBV20-1 and TRBJ1-2; D gene ambiguous. This CDR3 has 12 residues. From germline, CDR1 is DFQATT and CDR2 SNEGSKA (reference sequence). The germline V and J ends were trimmed by 3 bases and 8 bases, with 13 bases remaining between them. The CDR3 region has the DNA TGCAGTGCTAGTAATGATTTGAGCGGCTACACCTTC. It yields the protein CSASNDLSGYTF.

The DNA of the CDR3 is TGTGCCAGCAGTTACCTGCGAAGCTCCTACGAGCAGTACTTC. This sequence encodes CASSYLRSSYEQYF. The V gene is TRBV6-5, the J gene TRBJ2-7; D unresolved. The CDR3 runs 14 residues. Germline CDR1 reads MNHEY; CDR2 reads SVGAGI. Trimming shortened V by 2 bases and J by 0 bases, and 8 bases separated the two germline ends.

J is TRBJ2-3 and V is TRBV18; maybe TRBD2 (7 bases). The germline V gene encodes CDR1 KGHSH and CDR2 LQKENI. The CDR3 sequence is 15 residues long. Trimming left V 5 bases short and J 4 bases short, with 16 bases between. The CDR3 protein is CASSTGGRSADTQYF. DNA for the CDR3: TGTGCCAGCTCAACCGGGGGGCGAAGTGCAGATACGCAGTATTTT. Full variable domain (rest looked up from reference TRBV18 and TRBJ2-3): NAGVMQNPRHLVRRRGQEARLRCSPMKGHSHVYWYRQLPEEGLKFMVYLQKENIIDESGMPKERFSAEFPKEGPSILRIQQVVRGDSAAYFCASSTGGRSADTQYFGPGTRLTVL.

V and J are TRBV27 and TRBJ2-3, with a weak D call TRBD2 (7 bases). This CDR3 is built from 15 residues. Germline lookup yields CDR1 MNHEY and CDR2 SMNVEV (reference sequence). The V end lost 5 bases, the J end lost 3 bases, and 15 bases lay between the germline ends. CDR3 residues: CASSRGAGVTDTQYF. CDR3 bases: TGTGCCAGCAGTCGGGGGGCGGGAGTAACAGATACGCAGTATTTT.

This chain joins TRBV7-9 and TRBJ1-2; 8 bases are a match to TRBD1. J lost 8 bases, V lost 5 bases, and 13 bases had no gene match. CDR1 and CDR2 (germline): SEHNR, FQNEAQ (reference sequence). The CDR3 totals 15 residues. The chain's CDR3 is CASSPSGQESGGYTF. In DNA, the CDR3 is TGTGCCAGCAGCCCATCGGGACAGGAGAGTGGGGGCTACACCTTC.

The V call is TRBV27, the J call TRBJ2-3; TRBD2 matches 7 bases. CDR3 length: 14 amino acids. Germline lookup yields CDR1 MNHEY and CDR2 SMNVEV (reference sequence). V dropped 2 bases and J dropped 5; count of bases not matched to a gene: 4. The DNA of the CDR3 is TGTGCCAGCAGTTTAAGAGGGAGGGGAGATACGCAGTATTTT. This encodes CASSLRGRGDTQYF.

V is TRBV2 and J is TRBJ1-4; no clear D gene. Per the germline V gene, CDR1 is SNHLY and CDR2 is FYNNEI. This CDR3 is 14 amino acids long. V lost 4 bases and J lost 5, with 11 bases in between. This chain's CDR3 is CASSVYTGNEKLFF. In nucleotides, the CDR3 is TGTGCCAGCAGTGTCTACACGGGAAATGAAAAACTGTTTTTT.